The next 27 T cell receptor beta chains were all read from a single sample in a study of radiotherapy plus CTLA-4 blockade in lung cancer. Using immunoSEQ multiplex PCR, the repertoire was profiled, and TCRdb retains in-frame clones only, with some absent. The sample records 95,000 to 150,000 clones, 85% to 90% being singletons. The starting material was peripheral blood, obtained from a patient treated with radiotherapy plus ipilimumab. Receptors originate from a human donor with non-small cell lung cancer that progressed on radiotherapy plus ipilimumab.

V usage is TRBV7-6 and J usage is TRBJ2-2; D possibly corresponds to TRBD1 (5 bases). The CDR3 is 15 amino acids. V dropped 4 bases and J dropped 4 bases, with 13 bases sitting between them. Germline loops: CDR1 SGHVS, CDR2 FNYEAQ. CDR3 sequence: CASSSTGASTGELFF. The DNA of the CDR3 is TGTGCCAGCAGCTCCACAGGAGCTAGCACCGGGGAGCTGTTTTTT.

The J gene is TRBJ1-3, the V gene TRBV11-2; D remains ambiguous. Per the germline V gene, CDR1 is SGHAT and CDR2 is FQNNGV. Trimming took 3 bases from V and 2 from J, leaving 11 bases between them. The CDR3 length is 15 residues. The CDR3 region has the DNA TGTGCCAGCAGCTTCATGAGGGTAACTGGAAACACCATATATTTT. Amino acids: CASSFMRVTGNTIYF.

V usage is TRBV5-1 and J usage is TRBJ2-7, with 7 bases matching TRBD2. Germline CDR1 SGHRS, CDR2 YFSETQ. Trimming cost V 0 bases and J 1 base; bases outside gene matches: 7. This CDR3 comprises 16 residues. The CDR3 here is CASSLVPSGSSYEQYF. CDR3 nucleotide sequence: TGCGCCAGCAGCTTGGTGCCTAGCGGTTCGTCCTACGAGCAGTACTTC.

The genes are TRBV5-1 and TRBJ1-1; D is possibly TRBD1 (6 bases). Germline V lookup: CDR1 SGHRS, CDR2 YFSETQ. V was shortened by 2 bases and J by 5 bases, with 13 bases between the two germline ends. The CDR3 is 14 amino acids. The DNA for the CDR3 is TGCGCCAGCAGCTTCACCCTAGGGGGGACTGAAGCTTTCTTT. Its translation: CASSFTLGGTEAFF.

The chain carries TRBV11-2 and TRBJ2-1; 9 bases map to TRBD2. Germline loops: CDR1 SGHAT, CDR2 FQNNGV. V shed 5 bases and J 2 bases; nucleotides not matched to a gene: 10. CDR3 length equals 17 residues. CDR3 sequence reads: CASSPLAGTVAYNEQFF. The CDR3 DNA follows: TGTGCCAGCAGCCCGCTAGCGGGAACGGTGGCCTACAATGAGCAGTTCTTC.

The V call is TRBV6-5, the J call TRBJ1-1, with D possibly being TRBD1 (6 bases). The V gene's germline CDR1 is MNHEY and CDR2 SVGAGI. This CDR3 contains 13 residues. Deletions cut 5 bases from V and 0 bases from J, with 7 bases between. CDR3 residues: CASSDRMNTEAFF. The DNA for the CDR3 is TGTGCCAGCAGTGACAGGATGAACACTGAAGCTTTCTTT.

The chain links TRBV2 to TRBJ2-7; 7 positions agree with TRBD2. Germline V gives CDR1 SNHLY, CDR2 FYNNEI. CDR3 length: 18 amino acids. The ends lost 0 bases at V and 4 bases at J; junction bases unmatched: 15. CDR3 residues: CASSEARRGRELKYEQYF. CDR3 coding DNA: TGTGCCAGCAGTGAAGCCAGACGTGGGAGGGAGTTGAAGTACGAGCAGTACTTC. The full variable domain, in which reference TRBV2 and TRBJ2-7 provide the parts outside the CDR3, is EPEVTQTPSHQVTQMGQEVILRCVPISNHLYFYWYRQILGQKVEFLVSFYNNEISEKSEIFDDQFSVERPDGSNFTLKIRSTKLEDSAMYFCASSEARRGRELKYEQYFGPGTRLTVT.

This chain joins TRBV7-2 and TRBJ1-2, with D possibly TRBD1 on 6 matching bases. The CDR3 length is 15 residues. The germline V and J ends were trimmed by 5 bases and 2 bases, with 15 bases remaining between them. Germline CDR1 SGHTA, CDR2 FQGNSA. CDR3 nucleotides: TGTGCCAGCAGCCCGACCGGGACAATGAACTATGGCTACACCTTC. This translates into CASSPTGTMNYGYTF. The full variable domain, with the rest looked up from reference TRBV7-2 and TRBJ1-2, is GAGVSQSPSNKVTEKGKDVELRCDPISGHTALYWYRQSLGQGLEFLIYFQGNSAPDKSGLPSDRFSAERTGGSVSTLTIQRTQQEDSAVYLCASSPTGTMNYGYTFGSGTRLTVV.

This chain's CDR3 is CASSYSRQGREQYF. In DNA form, the CDR3 reads TGTGCCAGCAGTTACTCCCGACAGGGGAGGGAGCAGTACTTC. This sequence joins TRBV6-5 and TRBJ2-7; the match to TRBD1 covers 8 bases. Germline V gene data show CDR1 as MNHEY and CDR2 as SVGAGI. Trimming at V came to 0 bases and at J to 7 bases, leaving 5 bases not matched to a gene. CDR3 length equals 14 residues.

The chain carries TRBV6-5 and TRBJ1-3; D not certain. Trimming stripped 0 bases from V and 0 bases from J, with 9 bases between. Germline CDR1 MNHEY, CDR2 SVGAGI. The CDR3 length is 16 residues. The CDR3 sequence: CASSYSIGNSGNTIYF. The DNA for the CDR3 is TGTGCCAGCAGTTACTCGATCGGAAACTCTGGAAACACCATATATTTT.

The chain has TRBV9 and TRBJ2-1, with D tentatively TRBD2 (5 bases). Looked up from germline, CDR1 is SGDLS and CDR2 is YYNGEE. Trimming cost V 4 bases and J 3 bases, with 14 bases left between them. The CDR3 is 15 amino acids. The CDR3 loop is CASSRDLFRYNEQFF. As DNA, the CDR3 is TGTGCCAGCAGCCGGGATTTATTCCGCTACAATGAGCAGTTCTTC.

The chain carries TRBV30 and TRBJ2-3; 7 positions agree with TRBD2. The CDR3 is 14 amino acids. From germline, CDR1 is GTSNPN and CDR2 SVGIG (reference sequence). The J segment lost 1 base and the V segment lost 3 bases, leaving 4 bases of the junction unmatched. CDR3 bases: TGTGCCTGGAGCCAGGCGGGAGGCACAGATACGCAGTATTTT. Its translation is CAWSQAGGTDTQYF.

This clone has a single count. The chain is built from TRBV7-3 and TRBJ2-1; D is uncertain. CDR3 size: 16 residues. The V end was cut by 5 bases, the J end by 0 bases, with 14 bases between. Germline V lookup: CDR1 SGHTA, CDR2 FQGTGA. This chain's CDR3 is CASSIGIRDSYNEQFF. The CDR3 DNA is TGTGCCAGCAGCATTGGAATTAGAGACTCCTACAATGAGCAGTTCTTC.

The rearrangement joins TRBV5-1 to TRBJ2-1; D unresolved. The CDR3 length is 15 residues. Germline assignment: CDR1 SGHRS and CDR2 YFSETQ. V lost 0 bases, J lost 8 bases, and 15 bases lay in between. The CDR3 DNA reads TGCGCCAGCAGCTTGGTGCACTCGCCCGGCTATGAGCAGTTCTTC. Translation: CASSLVHSPGYEQFF.

This chain links TRBV4-1 with TRBJ2-1, with 11 bases identical to TRBD2. Losses at the gene ends were 0 bases for V and 0 bases for J; bases not matched to a gene: 4. In germline, CDR1 is MGHRA, CDR2 YSYEKL. The CDR3 runs 18 residues. CDR3 nucleotide sequence: TGCGCCAGCAGCCAAGAATCGGGACTAGCGGACTCCTACAATGAGCAGTTCTTC. Translating gives CASSQESGLADSYNEQFF.

This clone was picked up a small number of times. The chain carries TRBV15 and TRBJ2-1, with D perhaps matching TRBD1 (6 bases). CDR3 length: 13 amino acids. Germline V CDR1 and CDR2: LNHNV, YYDKDF (reference sequence). V lost 4 bases and J 7 bases, leaving 11 bases between the germline ends. DNA of the CDR3: TGTGCCACCAGCAACAGGGTGGTAAATGAGCAGTTCTTC. Translation gives CATSNRVVNEQFF. Based on the CDR3 plus reference TRBV15 and TRBJ2-1, the full variable domain is DAMVIQNPRYQVTQFGKPVTLSCSQTLNHNVMYWYQQKSSQAPKLLFHYYDKDFNNEADTPDNFQSRRPNTSFCFLDIRSPGLGDTAMYLCATSNRVVNEQFFGPGTRLTVL.

The V gene is TRBV15, the J gene TRBJ2-3; D remains unclear. The CDR3 contains 14 residues. V dropped 0 bases and J dropped 2 bases, with 6 bases sitting between them. Germline CDR1 is LNHNV and CDR2 is YYDKDF (reference sequence). DNA of the CDR3: TGTGCCACCAGCAGAGATCGGCTCACAGATACGCAGTATTTT. The encoded protein is CATSRDRLTDTQYF.

This chain uses TRBV18 with TRBJ2-1, with 7 bases aligning to TRBD2. J gave up 8 bases and V 2 bases, and 12 bases lay outside the gene matches. The CDR3 extends over 16 amino acids. The V gene's germline CDR1 is KGHSH and CDR2 LQKENI. The CDR3 here is CASSPAGLVGGYEQFF. The CDR3 region has the DNA TGTGCCAGCTCACCAGCCGGACTAGTGGGGGGATATGAGCAGTTCTTC.

The V gene is TRBV7-9, the J gene TRBJ1-2, with 8 positions matching TRBD1. Germline V gives CDR1 SEHNR, CDR2 FQNEAQ (reference sequence). The CDR3 spans 13 residues. The ends lost 5 bases at V and 4 bases at J; junction bases unmatched: 3. The CDR3 nucleotides read TGTGCCAGCAGCCGTGACAGGGGCTATGGCTACACCTTC. It is translated as CASSRDRGYGYTF.

V is TRBV5-1 and J is TRBJ1-1; 8 bases are shared with TRBD1. This CDR3 region has 15 residues. The trim removed 5 bases at V and 4 bases at J, leaving 10 bases unmatched. The V gene's germline CDR1 is SGHRS and CDR2 YFSETQ. The CDR3 DNA reads TGCGCCAGCAGTCTCCAGGGGGCGTGGGGCACTGAAGCTTTCTTT. Encoded protein: CASSLQGAWGTEAFF.

This rearrangement joins TRBV10-1 to TRBJ2-7; TRBD1 is a possible D gene (6 bases). Germline-derived CDR1 and CDR2 are WNHNN and SYGVQD (reference sequence). There are 18 residues in the CDR3. V lost 3 bases, J lost 0 bases, and 21 bases lay in between. The chain's CDR3 is CASSDGQTTDRSSYEQYF. In DNA form, the CDR3 reads TGCGCCAGCAGTGATGGACAGACCACTGATAGGAGCTCCTACGAGCAGTACTTC.

V usage is TRBV6-4 and J usage is TRBJ2-1; no clear D gene. Per the germline V gene, CDR1 is MRHNA and CDR2 is SNTAGT. The germline V and J ends were trimmed by 0 bases and 0 bases, with 6 bases remaining between them. The CDR3 is 15 amino acids. The CDR3 sequence is CASSDSGHSYNEQFF. The CDR3 nucleotides are TGTGCCAGCAGTGACTCAGGTCACTCCTACAATGAGCAGTTCTTC.

This chain connects TRBV12-5 to TRBJ2-5; 7 bases align to TRBD2. CDR1 is LGHNT, CDR2 FRNRAP, per germline. The CDR3 totals 17 residues. V shed 0 bases and J 4 bases; nucleotides not matched to a gene: 11. Written as DNA, the CDR3 is TGTGCTAGTGGTTTGGTAAGGGGAGGGACCCTGGGAGAGACCCAGTACTTC. Its protein is CASGLVRGGTLGETQYF. The full variable domain, rest sourced from reference TRBV12-5 and TRBJ2-5, is DARVTQTPRHKVTEMGQEVTMRCQPILGHNTVFWYRQTMMQGLELLAYFRNRAPLDDSGMPKDRFSAEMPDATLATLKIQPSEPRDSAVYFCASGLVRGGTLGETQYFGPGTRLLVL.

The rearrangement uses TRBV30 and TRBJ2-5, with D perhaps matching TRBD1 (6 bases). The V end was cut by 1 base, the J end by 3 bases, with 6 bases between. Germline V gene lookup returns CDR1 GTSNPN and CDR2 SVGIG (reference sequence). There are 12 residues in the CDR3. CDR3 coding DNA: TGTGCCTGGAGTGCAGGGGAAGAGACCCAGTACTTC. It codes for CAWSAGEETQYF. The whole variable domain, remainder taken from reference TRBV30 and TRBJ2-5, is SQTIHQWPATLVQPVGSPLSLECTVEGTSNPNLYWYRQAAGRGLQLLFYSVGIGQISSEVPQNLSASRPQDRQFILSSKKLLLSDSGFYLCAWSAGEETQYFGPGTRLLVL.

The chain employs TRBV9 and TRBJ2-2, with 7 bases matching TRBD2. This CDR3 spans 16 amino acids. The trim removed 4 bases at V and 7 bases at J, leaving 13 bases unmatched. CDR1 is SGDLS, CDR2 YYNGEE, per germline. In DNA, the CDR3 is TGTGCCAGCAGCCCTAGCGGTGGCGCCGGGGTCGGGGAGCTGTTTTTT. It specifies CASSPSGGAGVGELFF.

The chain combines TRBV4-1 with TRBJ2-5; 14 bases agree with TRBD2. TRBJ2-7 explains the end of the DNA better; the J call may be wrong. Germline CDR1 and CDR2: MGHRA and YSYEKL. CDR3 length: 17 residues. This chain's CDR3 is CASSQGTSGRLSYEQYF. The CDR3 DNA is TGCGCCAGCAGCCAAGGGACTAGCGGGAGGCTCTCCTACGAGCAGTACTTC.

The chain carries TRBV6-6 and TRBJ2-5; D gene uncertain. Trimming removed 5 bases at V and 5 bases at J, with 9 bases between. The CDR3 extends over 12 amino acids. Germline V gene lookup returns CDR1 MNHNY and CDR2 SVGAGI (reference sequence). CDR3 DNA sequence: TGTGCCAGCAGTCTTACCTCGGAGACCCAGTACTTC. Translating gives CASSLTSETQYF.